The entry that follows covers one TCR beta chain sequence. Its specificity is not known. CDR1 is SQVTM, CDR2 ANQGSEA, per germline. This CDR3 comprises 13 residues. V lost 5 bases, J lost 9 bases, and 19 bases lay in between. The data stem from a study of beta chain features in type 1 diabetes. Broader study findings: Shortening that was moderate but significant affected the TCRB CDR3s of Type 1 diabetes patients in all four CD4+ subsets.

The investigators reverse transcribed all of the isolated RNA, so they sequenced expressed TCRB transcripts. TCRdb's copy holds only in-frame clones and misses some; the assay was immunoSEQ multiplex PCR. The sample yields approximately 140,000 clones, roughly 9.3% seen once. V gene TRBV29-1 combines with J gene TRBJ1-2; D might be TRBD1 (5 bases). The sample consisted of central memory CD4+ T cells from blood. The TCR sequence derives from a woman aged 40 to 50 in good health. The CDR3 here is CSVLNSAGRSYTF. The CDR3 coding sequence is TGCAGCGTTCTAAATTCGGCAGGGAGGAGCTACACCTTC.